This T cell receptor (beta chain) originates from a study of shared clonotypes between healthy human individuals (TCRdb year 2020). About the full investigation: The cohort included three men and a couple of women between 18 and 49 years of age. To increase sequencing depth and limit assay-specific biases, TCR repertoire library preparation and sequencing were carried out by different laboratories using diverse techniques. Blood TCR repertoires of roughly five healthy adults were deeply sequenced to estimate repertoire size and the extent of clonotype sharing between individuals. Per donor, three plates each were used for CD4 naive and CD4 memory, two for CD8 naive, and one for CD8 memory. Between about 0.85 and 9.5 billion PBMCs per donor were obtained by leukapheresis. What the authors observed across the whole study: Clonotypes shared by all four sorted-subset donors showed higher generation probabilities than non-shared clonotypes. Pairwise subsampling indicated that sequencing depth was expected to affect the degree of clonotype sharing among donors. When a handful of donors were compared, the shared fraction of clonotypes was about 5.4% for naive CD4, less than 4% for naive CD8, 2% to 2.5% for memory CD4, and 0.35% to 0.5% for memory CD8. Because the study included a small number of donors, the genetic and exposure-history diversity represented was limited. Even with the large sequencing depth, rarefaction of the sorted-subset datasets indicated that sequencing was incomplete. Naive subsets generally had larger estimated clonotype richness than memory subsets. Only blood was sampled, and tissue TCR repertoires likely differ from those in blood.

The donors were healthy, HIV-negative adults with no recently reported acute infections or vaccinations. Every donor was a Caucasian adult living in Nashville, Tennessee, USA. The CD8 memory samples were a combination of magnetically selected CD45RO+ cells and CCR7-negative CD45RA+ effector memory (TemRA) cells. Blood was collected by leukapheresis, and PBMCs were isolated by Ficoll-Histopaque density gradient centrifugation and then cryopreserved in liquid nitrogen vapor phase. Analytical flow cytometry was used to check the purity and quantity of every magnetically sorted T cell population. Genomic DNA was isolated from each sorted fraction and quantified by UV absorbance on a Nanodrop 2000c. Using the deep immunoSEQ assay, TCR CDR3 regions were amplified from genomic DNA by multiplex PCR. Extracted genomic DNA from each cell subset was distributed evenly across all wells of several immunoSEQ 96-well plates, and each plate was treated as a replicate. Each replicate PCR for sorted subsets received about 220 ng genomic DNA, equal to 28,000 or so T cell genomes. The purified libraries were quantified using a Qubit 3.0 fluorometer, sized with a Bioanalyzer 2100, and then quantified again using the KAPA Library Quantification kit. Every immunoSEQ 96-well plate was sequenced on a dedicated single-read 150-cycle Illumina NextSeq 550 flow cell. The paper's processing steps were these. Because the immunoSEQ output held only junctional sequences and lacked quality scores, the filtering could not match the filtering applied to full-length reads. To assign V/J genes and CDR3, sequences were annotated against IMGT germline references using PyIR, a Python wrapper for IgBLAST v1.9. Reads with weak V/J assignments (E-value above 1e-6), missing CDR3, stop codons, out-of-frame junctions, or ambiguous translated residues were removed. A V3J clonotype was defined by an identical inferred V gene, J gene, and CDR3 amino acid sequence. The percentage overlap between two repertoires was calculated by dividing the number of shared unique clonotypes by the size of the smaller repertoire. RTK rarefaction, the Chao1 estimator, and Recon v2.1 estimates of unobserved clonotypes were used to assess repertoire richness. Generation probabilities were computed with OLGA for all TCRbeta clonotypes obtained by the gDNA method from a handful of donors. This is the immuneACCESS table as TCRdb keeps it, with only in-frame sequences that have V and J called. A part of the clones is gone; compared with another copy, unresolved V genes explain less than half, and the rest is unexplained. Clonal size and the V and J genes are those of that table, whereas D and trimming came from the DNA. Present in this sample are about 79,000 clones, roughly two thirds of which were seen just once. Of the sample, over 50% is held by the ten largest clones.

CDR1 and CDR2 were assigned from the germline V gene (reference sequence) as MNHNY and SVGAGI. Cut back by 5 bases and 3 bases, the V and J ends lie 14 bases apart. Counted from cysteine to phenylalanine, this CDR3 has 15 amino acids. Only the CDR3 region is kept as DNA, spanning 45 bases read in frame from base 1. Concerning this clone: No antigen is known for it. There are no base qualities to consult, and no much larger clone falls within one base.

The origin of this receptor is a man aged 25 to 40 in good health. The sample taken for sequencing was memory CD8+ T cells sorted from blood. In the paper's terms, the cell subset or site label means: CD45RO+ cells pooled with CCR7-negative TemRA cells. The chain links TRBV6-6 with TRBJ1-5; a confident D gene designation cannot be given. The bases are TGTGCCAGCAGTCCGACCGGGCAGTACAATCAGCCCCAGCATTTT. It translates as CASSPTGQYNQPQHF.